This T cell receptor beta chain was profiled in a study of siplizumab effects on memory and regulatory T cells. Study outcomes and limitations: A small minority of alloreactive clones were mapped to unstimulated subsets. The naive T cell population seemed more diverse than memory cells and seemed a major contributor to the alloresponse. Alloreactive sequences traceable to unstimulated CD4+ memory cells were significantly reduced by siplizumab. Proliferating Tregs' suppressive function in siplizumab cultures went unconfirmed.

Libraries were prepared by immunoSEQ multiplex PCR; TCRdb keeps only in-frame clonotypes and omits some of them. Counted here are 70,000 to 95,000 clones, approximately 90% occurring once; the ten biggest clones make up roughly 14%. Concerning this clone: The antigen remains undetermined.

Germline CDR1 and CDR2: KGHSH and LQKENI. The ends were cut back, 2 bases at V and 1 base at J, with 8 bases in the middle. This CDR3 has 14 amino acids. The chain links TRBV18 to TRBJ1-1; D remains ambiguous. The sample was CD4+ T cells sorted from blood. The receptor's source is a human donor in good health. The CDR3 coding sequence is TGTGCCAGCTCACCATCAAACTCGAACACTGAAGCTTTCTTT. As protein: CASSPSNSNTEAFF.